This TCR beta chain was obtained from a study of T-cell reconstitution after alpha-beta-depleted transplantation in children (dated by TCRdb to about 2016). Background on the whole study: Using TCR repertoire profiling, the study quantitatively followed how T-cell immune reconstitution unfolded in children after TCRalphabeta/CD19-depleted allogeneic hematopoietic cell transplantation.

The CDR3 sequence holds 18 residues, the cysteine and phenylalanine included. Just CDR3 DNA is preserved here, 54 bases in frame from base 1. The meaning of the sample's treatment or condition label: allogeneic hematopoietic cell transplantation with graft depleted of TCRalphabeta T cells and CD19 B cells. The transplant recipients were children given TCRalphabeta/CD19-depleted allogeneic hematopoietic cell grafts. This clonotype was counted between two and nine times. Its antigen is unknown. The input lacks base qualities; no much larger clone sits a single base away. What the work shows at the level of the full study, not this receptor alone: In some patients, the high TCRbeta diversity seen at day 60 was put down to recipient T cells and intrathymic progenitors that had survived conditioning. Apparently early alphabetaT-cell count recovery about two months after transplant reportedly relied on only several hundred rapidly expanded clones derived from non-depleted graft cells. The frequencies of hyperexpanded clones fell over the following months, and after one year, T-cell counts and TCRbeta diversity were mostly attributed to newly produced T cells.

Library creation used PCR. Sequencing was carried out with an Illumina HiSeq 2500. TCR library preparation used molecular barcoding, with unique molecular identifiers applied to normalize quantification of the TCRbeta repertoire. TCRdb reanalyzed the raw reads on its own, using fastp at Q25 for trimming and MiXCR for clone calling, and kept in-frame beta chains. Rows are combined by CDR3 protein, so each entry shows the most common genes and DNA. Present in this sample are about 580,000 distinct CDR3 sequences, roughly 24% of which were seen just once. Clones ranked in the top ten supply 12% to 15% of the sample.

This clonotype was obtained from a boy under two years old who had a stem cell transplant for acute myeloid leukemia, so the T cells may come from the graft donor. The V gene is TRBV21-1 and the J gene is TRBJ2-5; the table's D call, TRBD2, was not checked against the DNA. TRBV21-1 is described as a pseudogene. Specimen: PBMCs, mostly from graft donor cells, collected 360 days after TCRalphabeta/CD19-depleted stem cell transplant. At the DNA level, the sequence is TGTGCCAGCAGCAAAGGTCGGAAGGGCGTTTCGTACCAAGAGACCCAGTACTTC. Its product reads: CASSKGRKGVSYQETQYF.